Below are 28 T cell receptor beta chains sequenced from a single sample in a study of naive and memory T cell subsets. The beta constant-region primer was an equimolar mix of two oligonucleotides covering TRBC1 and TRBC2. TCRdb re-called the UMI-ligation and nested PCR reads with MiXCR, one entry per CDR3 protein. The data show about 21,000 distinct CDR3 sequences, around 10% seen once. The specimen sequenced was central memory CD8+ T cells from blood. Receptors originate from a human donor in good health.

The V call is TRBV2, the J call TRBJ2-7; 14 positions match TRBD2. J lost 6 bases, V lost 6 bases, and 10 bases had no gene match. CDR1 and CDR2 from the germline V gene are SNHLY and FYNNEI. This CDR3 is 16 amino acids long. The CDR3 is CASSPGLAGVGAEQYF. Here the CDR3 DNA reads TGTGCCAGCAGCCCGGGACTAGCGGGAGTAGGTGCCGAGCAGTACTTC.

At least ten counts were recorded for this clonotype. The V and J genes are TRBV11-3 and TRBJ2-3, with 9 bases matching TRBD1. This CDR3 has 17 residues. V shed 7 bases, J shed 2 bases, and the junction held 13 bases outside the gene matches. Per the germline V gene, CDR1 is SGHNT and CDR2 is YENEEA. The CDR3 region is CASTKYGTGCVTDTQYF. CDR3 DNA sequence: TGTGCCAGCACCAAATATGGGACAGGGTGTGTCACAGATACGCAGTATTTT.

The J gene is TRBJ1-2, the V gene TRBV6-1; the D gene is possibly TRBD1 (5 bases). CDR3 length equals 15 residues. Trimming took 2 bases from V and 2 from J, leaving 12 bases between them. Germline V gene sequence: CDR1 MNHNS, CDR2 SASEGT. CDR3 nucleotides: TGTGCCAGCAGTGAAACGATGGGGGTGAACTATGGCTACACCTTC. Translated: CASSETMGVNYGYTF.

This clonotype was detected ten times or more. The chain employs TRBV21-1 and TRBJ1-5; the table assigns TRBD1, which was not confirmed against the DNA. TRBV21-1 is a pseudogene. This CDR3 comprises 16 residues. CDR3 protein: CASSLRTGNSIQPQHF. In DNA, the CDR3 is TGTGCCAGCAGCCTCCGGACAGGTAACAGTATTCAGCCCCAGCATTTT.

The CDR3 bases are TGTGCCAGCTCCGACAGGGAACACATCGGGGAGCTGTTTTTT. Encoded protein: CASSDREHIGELFF. The V and J genes are TRBV5-4 and TRBJ2-2, with 7 bases fitting TRBD1. V dropped 7 bases and J dropped 7; count of bases not matched to a gene: 10. The length of the CDR3 is 14 residues. CDR1 and CDR2 from the germline V gene are SGHNT and YYREEE (reference sequence).

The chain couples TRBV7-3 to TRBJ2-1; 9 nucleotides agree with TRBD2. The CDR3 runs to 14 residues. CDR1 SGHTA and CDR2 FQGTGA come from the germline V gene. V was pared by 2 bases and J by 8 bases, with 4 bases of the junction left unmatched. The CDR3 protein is CASSLAGGIDEQFF. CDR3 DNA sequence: TGTGCCAGCAGCTTAGCGGGAGGGATTGATGAGCAGTTCTTC. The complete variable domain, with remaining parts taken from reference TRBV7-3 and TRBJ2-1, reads GAGVSQTPSNKVTEKGKYVELRCDPISGHTALYWYRQSLGQGPEFLIYFQGTGAADDSGLPNDRFFAVRPEGSVSTLKIQRTERGDSAVYLCASSLAGGIDEQFFGPGTRLTVL.

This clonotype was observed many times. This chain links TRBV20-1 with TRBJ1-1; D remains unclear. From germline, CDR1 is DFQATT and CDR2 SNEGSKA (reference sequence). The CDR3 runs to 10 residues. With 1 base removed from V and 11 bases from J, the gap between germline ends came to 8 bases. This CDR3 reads CSARGGMAFF. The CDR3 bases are TGCAGTGCTAGAGGGGGTATGGCTTTCTTT.

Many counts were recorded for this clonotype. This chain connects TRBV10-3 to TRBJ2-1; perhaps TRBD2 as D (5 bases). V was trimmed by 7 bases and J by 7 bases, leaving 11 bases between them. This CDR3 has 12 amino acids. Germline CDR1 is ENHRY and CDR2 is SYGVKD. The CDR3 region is CAITNPGNEQFF. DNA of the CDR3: TGTGCCATCACCAACCCGGGGAATGAGCAGTTCTTC.

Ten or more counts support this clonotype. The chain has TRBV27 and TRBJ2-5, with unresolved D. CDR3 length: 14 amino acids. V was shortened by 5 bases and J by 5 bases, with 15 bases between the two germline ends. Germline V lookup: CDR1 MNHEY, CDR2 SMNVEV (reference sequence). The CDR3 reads CASSPRAFSETQYF. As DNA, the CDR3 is TGTGCCAGCAGTCCCCGGGCGTTCAGCGAGACCCAGTACTTC.

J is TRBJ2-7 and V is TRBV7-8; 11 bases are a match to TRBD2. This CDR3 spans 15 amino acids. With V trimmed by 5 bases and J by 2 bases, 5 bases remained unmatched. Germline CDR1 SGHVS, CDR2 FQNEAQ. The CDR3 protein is CASSQTSGSAYEQYF. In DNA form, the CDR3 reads TGTGCCAGCAGCCAAACTAGCGGGAGTGCCTACGAGCAGTACTTC.

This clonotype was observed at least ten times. The CDR3 loop reads CASGDLLNEQYF. As DNA, the CDR3 is TGTGCCAGCGGGGATTTGTTGAACGAGCAGTACTTC. This chain connects TRBV2 to TRBJ2-7; D uncertain. This CDR3 comprises 12 residues. CDR1 is SNHLY, CDR2 FYNNEI, per germline. V lost 8 bases and J 5 bases, leaving 13 bases between the germline ends.

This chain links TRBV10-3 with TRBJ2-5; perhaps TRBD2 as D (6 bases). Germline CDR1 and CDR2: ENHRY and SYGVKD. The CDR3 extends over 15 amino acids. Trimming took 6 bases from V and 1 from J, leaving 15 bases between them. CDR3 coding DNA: TGTGCCATCAGGGGGGGAACCGCGGCCCAAGAGACCCAGTACTTC. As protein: CAIRGGTAAQETQYF.

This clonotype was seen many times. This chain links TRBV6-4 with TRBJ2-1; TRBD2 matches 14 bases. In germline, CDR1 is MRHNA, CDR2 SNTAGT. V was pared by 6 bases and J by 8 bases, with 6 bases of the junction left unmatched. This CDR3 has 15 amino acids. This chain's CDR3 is CASSGLAGGMDEQFF. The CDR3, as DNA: TGTGCCAGCAGCGGACTAGCGGGAGGAATGGATGAGCAGTTCTTC.

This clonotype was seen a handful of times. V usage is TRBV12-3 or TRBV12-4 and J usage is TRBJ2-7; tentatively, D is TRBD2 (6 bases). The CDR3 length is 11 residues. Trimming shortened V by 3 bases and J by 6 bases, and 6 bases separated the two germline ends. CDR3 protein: CASSLGGEQYF. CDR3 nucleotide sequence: TGTGCCAGCAGTTTGGGGGGCGAGCAGTACTTC.

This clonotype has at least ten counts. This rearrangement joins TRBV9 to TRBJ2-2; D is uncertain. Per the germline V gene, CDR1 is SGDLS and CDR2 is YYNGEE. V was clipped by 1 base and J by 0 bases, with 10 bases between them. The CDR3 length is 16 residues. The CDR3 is CASSVWAAANTGELFF. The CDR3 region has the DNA TGTGCCAGCAGCGTATGGGCAGCCGCGAACACCGGGGAGCTGTTTTTT.

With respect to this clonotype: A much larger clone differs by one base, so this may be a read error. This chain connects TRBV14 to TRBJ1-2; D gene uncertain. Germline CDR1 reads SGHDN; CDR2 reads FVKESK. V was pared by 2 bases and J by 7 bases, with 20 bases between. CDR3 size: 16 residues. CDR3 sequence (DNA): TGTGCCAGCAGCCAAAGGGAAAGGACCCACTCCGCTGGCTACACCTTC. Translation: CASSQRERTHSAGYTF.

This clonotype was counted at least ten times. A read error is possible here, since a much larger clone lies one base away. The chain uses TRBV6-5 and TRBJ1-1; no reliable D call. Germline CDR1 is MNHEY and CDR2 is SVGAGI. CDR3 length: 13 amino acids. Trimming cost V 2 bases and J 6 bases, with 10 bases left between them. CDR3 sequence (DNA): TGTGCCAGCAGTTACGCGTGGACGGCTGAAGCTTTCTTT. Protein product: CASSYAWTAEAFF.

The CDR3 sequence is CAISEGAGELFF. The CDR3 region has the DNA TGTGCCATCAGTGAGGGGGCCGGGGAGCTGTTTTTT. The rearrangement links TRBV10-3 to TRBJ2-2; D gene uncertain. V was pared by 2 bases and J by 6 bases, with 4 bases between. This CDR3 region has 12 residues. Germline CDR1 is ENHRY and CDR2 is SYGVKD.

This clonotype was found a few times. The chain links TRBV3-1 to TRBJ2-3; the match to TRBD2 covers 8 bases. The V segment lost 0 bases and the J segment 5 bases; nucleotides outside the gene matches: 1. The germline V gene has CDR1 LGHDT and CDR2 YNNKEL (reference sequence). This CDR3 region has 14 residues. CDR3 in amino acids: CASSQDLAGDTQYF. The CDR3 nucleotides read TGTGCCAGCAGCCAAGATCTAGCGGGAGATACGCAGTATTTT.

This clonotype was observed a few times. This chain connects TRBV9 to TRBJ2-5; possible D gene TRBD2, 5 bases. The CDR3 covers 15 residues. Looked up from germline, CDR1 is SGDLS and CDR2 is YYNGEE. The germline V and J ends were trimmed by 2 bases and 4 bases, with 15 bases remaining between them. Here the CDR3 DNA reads TGTGCCAGCAGCGTCACCGGCTGGGCGGGAGAGACCCAGTACTTC. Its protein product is CASSVTGWAGETQYF.

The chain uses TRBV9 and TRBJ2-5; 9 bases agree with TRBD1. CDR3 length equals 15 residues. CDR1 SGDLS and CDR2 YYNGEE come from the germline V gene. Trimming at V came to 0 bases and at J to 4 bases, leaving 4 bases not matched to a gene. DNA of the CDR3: TGTGCCAGCAGCGTAGACGGGACAGGGATAGAGACCCAGTACTTC. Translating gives CASSVDGTGIETQYF.

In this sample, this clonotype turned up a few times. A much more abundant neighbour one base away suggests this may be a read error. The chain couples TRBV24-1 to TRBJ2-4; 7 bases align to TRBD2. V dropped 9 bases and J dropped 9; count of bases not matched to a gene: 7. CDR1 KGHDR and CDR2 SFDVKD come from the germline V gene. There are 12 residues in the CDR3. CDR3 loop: CATESGESIQYF. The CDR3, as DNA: TGTGCCACCGAGAGCGGGGAGAGCATTCAGTACTTC.

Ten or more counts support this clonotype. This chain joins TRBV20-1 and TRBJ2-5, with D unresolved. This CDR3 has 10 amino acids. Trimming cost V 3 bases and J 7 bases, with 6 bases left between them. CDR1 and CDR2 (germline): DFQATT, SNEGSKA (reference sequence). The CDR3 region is CSASIGTQYF. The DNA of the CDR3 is TGCAGTGCTAGCATCGGGACCCAGTACTTC.

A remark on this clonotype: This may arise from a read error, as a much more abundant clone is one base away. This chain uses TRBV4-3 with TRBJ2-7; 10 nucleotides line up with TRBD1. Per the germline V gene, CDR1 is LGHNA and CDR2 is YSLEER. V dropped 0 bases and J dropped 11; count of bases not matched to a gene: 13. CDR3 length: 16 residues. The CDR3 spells CASSQDVGQGVSYKYF. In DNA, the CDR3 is TGCGCCAGCAGCCAAGATGTTGGACAGGGGGTGTCTTATAAGTACTTC.

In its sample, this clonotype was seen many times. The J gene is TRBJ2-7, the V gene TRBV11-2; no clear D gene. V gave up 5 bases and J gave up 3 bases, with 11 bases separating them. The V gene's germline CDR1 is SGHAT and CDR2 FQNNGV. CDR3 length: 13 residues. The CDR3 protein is CASSTTELYEQYF. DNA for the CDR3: TGTGCCAGCAGCACCACAGAGCTCTACGAGCAGTACTTC.

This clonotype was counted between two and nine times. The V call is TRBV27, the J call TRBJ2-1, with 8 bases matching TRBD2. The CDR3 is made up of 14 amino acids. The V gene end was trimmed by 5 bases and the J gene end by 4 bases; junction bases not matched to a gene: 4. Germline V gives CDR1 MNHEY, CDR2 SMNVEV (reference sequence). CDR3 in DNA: TGTGCCAGCAGTAGATCTAGCGGGTACAATGAGCAGTTCTTC. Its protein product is CASSRSSGYNEQFF.

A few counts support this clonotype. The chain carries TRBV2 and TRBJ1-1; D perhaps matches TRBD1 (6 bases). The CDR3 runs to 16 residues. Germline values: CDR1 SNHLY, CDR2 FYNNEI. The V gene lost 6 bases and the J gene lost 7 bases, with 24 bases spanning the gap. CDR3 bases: TGTGCCAGCAGCACCCAGGGGCCCGGTTCCGGGAGTGAAGCTTTCTTT. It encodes CASSTQGPGSGSEAFF.

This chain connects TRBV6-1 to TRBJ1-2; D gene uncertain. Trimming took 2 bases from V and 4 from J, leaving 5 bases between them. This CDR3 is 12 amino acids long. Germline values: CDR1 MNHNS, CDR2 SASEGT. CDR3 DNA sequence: TGTGCCAGCAGTGAACCCAGCTATGGCTACACCTTC. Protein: CASSEPSYGYTF.